The T cell receptor beta chain under discussion was sequenced for a study of blood T cell repertoires in COVID-19. Study details: The analysed material was cDNA or gDNA that came from T cells, B-cell-depleted T cells, or PBMCs.

The protocol was immunoSEQ multiplex PCR, while the TCRdb copy is restricted to in-frame clones and leaves out a portion. The sample includes about 29,000 clones, approximately 88% of them seen just once. The CDR3 has 15 residues. V gave up 4 bases and J gave up 5 bases; unmatched junction bases: 7. Per germline, CDR1 SGHRS and CDR2 YFSETQ. This clone was seen a single time. The chain is built from TRBV5-1 and TRBJ2-5; 11 positions match TRBD1. The sequenced material came from peripheral blood. This TCR came from a man older than 75 with active COVID-19. The CDR3 protein is CASSPGTGGRETQYF. DNA for the CDR3: TGCGCCAGCAGCCCAGGGACAGGGGGGAGGGAGACCCAGTACTTC.